These T cell receptor beta chains were read from a single sample in a study of regulatory dendritic cells for organ transplantation. Only in-frame clones appear in the TCRdb table, and some are missing; sequencing was by immunoSEQ multiplex PCR. The table shows several thousand clones, with about 67% occurring only once. No antigens are known for them. The sample taken for sequencing was memory CD4+ T cells from blood cultured with dendritic cells. These receptor sequences come from a human donor in good health. The CDR3 runs from the conserved cysteine through the conserved F or W.

V,J,CDR3
TRBV6-5,TRBJ1-6,CASSYTGGSYNSPLHF
TRBV5-1,TRBJ2-3,CASSSDSPRDTQYF
TRBV7-6,TRBJ1-1,CASSLRPSKGTEAFF
TRBV29-1,TRBJ2-1,CSVEGGGSDEQFF
TRBV9,TRBJ2-1,CASSVGPPGLAGPEQFF
TRBV5-1,TRBJ1-3,CASSPGGLSSGNTIYF
TRBV29-1,TRBJ2-3,CSAPRIAGLTDTQYF
TRBV7-8,TRBJ1-1,CASSLQGLGTEAFF
TRBV2,TRBJ2-1,CASSRQNRGPYNEQFF
TRBV9,TRBJ2-7,CASRYEQYF
TRBV29-1,TRBJ1-1,CSAPSGGVNTEAFF
TRBV6-1,TRBJ2-7,CASSPRWEQYF
TRBV4-1,TRBJ2-5,CASSQPQQGPYQETQYF
TRBV7-8,TRBJ1-3,CASSWTGRGVIRNTIYF
TRBV9,TRBJ2-1,CASSVGAGGRSSYNEQFF
TRBV7-9,TRBJ1-5,CASSLGQVGNQPQHF
TRBV15,TRBJ2-7,CATSRDDLGRGKSYEQYF
TRBV7-3,TRBJ2-1,CASSLTGRDNEQFF
TRBV21-1,TRBJ2-3,CASSTSSAGGCGDTQYF
TRBV9,TRBJ2-3,CASSVAFGDTQYF
TRBV4-2,TRBJ2-7,CASSLDTRGSGYEQYF
TRBV5-4,TRBJ2-1,CASSSADNSGLNEQFF
TRBV10-3,TRBJ2-3,CATRSGGGGDTQYF
TRBV9,TRBJ2-3,CASSVVGQSQYF
TRBV2,TRBJ1-5,CASSSDRLSNQPQHF
TRBV6-4,TRBJ2-1,CASSTFNLGQSNNEQFF
TRBV7-3,TRBJ2-5,CASSLREGETQYF
TRBV5-1,TRBJ2-5,CASSSLQGASETQYF
TRBV6-1,TRBJ1-2,CASRELGQAGNYGYTF
TRBV7-9,TRBJ2-5,CASSPSWSGYETQYF
TRBV10-3,TRBJ2-2,CAISPRSGGSNGELFF
TRBV11-1,TRBJ1-1,CASSPWEAGTEAFF
TRBV7-9,TRBJ2-5,CASSPGDRAAGETQYF
TRBV11-3,TRBJ2-3,CASSQRFGREDTDTQYF
TRBV7-2,TRBJ2-1,CASSLAGASGGRYNEQFF
TRBV15,TRBJ1-2,CATSRPGVTGYTF
TRBV19,TRBJ1-2,CASSPTGGAFGYTF
TRBV6-4,TRBJ2-3,CASSLTGSTDTQYF
TRBV11-2,TRBJ1-3,CASSSGTGRGNTIYF
TRBV2,TRBJ1-2,CASTGQGLSYGYTF